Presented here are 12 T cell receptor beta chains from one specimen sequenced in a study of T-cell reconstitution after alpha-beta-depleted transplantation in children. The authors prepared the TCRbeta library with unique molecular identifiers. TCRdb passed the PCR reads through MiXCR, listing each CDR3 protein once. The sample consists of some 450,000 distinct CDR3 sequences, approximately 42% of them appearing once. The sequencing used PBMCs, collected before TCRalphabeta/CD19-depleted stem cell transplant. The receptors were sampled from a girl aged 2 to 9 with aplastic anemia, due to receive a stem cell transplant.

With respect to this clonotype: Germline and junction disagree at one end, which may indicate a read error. The CDR3 sequence: CSLEKSGELFF. DNA for the CDR3: TGCAGCCTTGAAAAATCCGGGGAGCTGTTTTTT. The chain uses TRBV29-1 and TRBJ2-2; D uncertain. CDR3 size: 11 residues. Germline V gene data show CDR1 as SQVTM and CDR2 as ANQGSEA.

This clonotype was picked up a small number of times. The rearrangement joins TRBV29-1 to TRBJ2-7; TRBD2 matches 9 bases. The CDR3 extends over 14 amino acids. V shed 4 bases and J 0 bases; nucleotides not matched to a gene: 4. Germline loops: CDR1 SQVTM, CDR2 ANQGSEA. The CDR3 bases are TGCAGCGTTGCCGATAGCGGGGGCTCCTACGAGCAGTACTTC. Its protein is CSVADSGGSYEQYF.

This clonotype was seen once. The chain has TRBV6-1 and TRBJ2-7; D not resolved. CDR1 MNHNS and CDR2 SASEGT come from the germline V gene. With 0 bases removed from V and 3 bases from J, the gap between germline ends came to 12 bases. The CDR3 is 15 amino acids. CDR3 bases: TGTGCCAGCAGTGAAGCTCCCGGAGACTTCTACGAGCAGTACTTC. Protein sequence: CASSEAPGDFYEQYF.

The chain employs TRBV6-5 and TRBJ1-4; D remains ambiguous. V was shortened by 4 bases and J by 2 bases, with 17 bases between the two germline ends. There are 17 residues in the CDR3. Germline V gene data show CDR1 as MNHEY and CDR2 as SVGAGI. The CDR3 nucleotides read TGTGCCAGCAGTTGGGCTAGCGGGATTGCCACTAATGAAAAACTGTTTTTT. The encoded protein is CASSWASGIATNEKLFF.

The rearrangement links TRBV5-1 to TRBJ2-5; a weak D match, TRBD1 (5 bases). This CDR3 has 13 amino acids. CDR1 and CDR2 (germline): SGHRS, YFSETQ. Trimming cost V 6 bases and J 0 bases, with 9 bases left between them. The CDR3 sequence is CASNLGDQETQYF. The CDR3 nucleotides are TGCGCCAGCAACCTAGGGGACCAAGAGACCCAGTACTTC.

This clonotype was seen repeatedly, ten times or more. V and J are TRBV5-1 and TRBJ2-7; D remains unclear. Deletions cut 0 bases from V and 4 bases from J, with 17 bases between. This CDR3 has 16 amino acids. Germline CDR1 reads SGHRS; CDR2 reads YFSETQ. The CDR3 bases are TGCGCCAGCAGCTTGGTCCCGGACGGGCGCGGATACGAGCAGTACTTC. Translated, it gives CASSLVPDGRGYEQYF.

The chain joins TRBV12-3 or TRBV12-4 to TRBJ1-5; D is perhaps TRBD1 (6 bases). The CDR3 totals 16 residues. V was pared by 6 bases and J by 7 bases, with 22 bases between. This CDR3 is CASSNLATGMGQPQHF. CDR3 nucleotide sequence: TGTGCCAGCAGCAACCTGGCAACAGGGATGGGGCAGCCCCAGCATTTT.

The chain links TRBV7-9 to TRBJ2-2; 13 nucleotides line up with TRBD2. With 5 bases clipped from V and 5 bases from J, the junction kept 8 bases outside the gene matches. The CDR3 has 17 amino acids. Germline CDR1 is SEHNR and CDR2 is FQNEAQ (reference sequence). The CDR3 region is CASSPRLAGGHTGELFF. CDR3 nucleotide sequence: TGTGCCAGCAGCCCTCGACTAGCGGGAGGTCATACCGGGGAGCTGTTTTTT.

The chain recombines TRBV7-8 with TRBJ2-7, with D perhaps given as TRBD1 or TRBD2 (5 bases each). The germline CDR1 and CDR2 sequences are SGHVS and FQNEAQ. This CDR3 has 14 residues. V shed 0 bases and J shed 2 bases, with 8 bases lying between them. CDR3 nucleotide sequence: TGTGCCAGCAGCTTAGCTTGGGGACCCTACGAGCAGTACTTC. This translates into CASSLAWGPYEQYF.

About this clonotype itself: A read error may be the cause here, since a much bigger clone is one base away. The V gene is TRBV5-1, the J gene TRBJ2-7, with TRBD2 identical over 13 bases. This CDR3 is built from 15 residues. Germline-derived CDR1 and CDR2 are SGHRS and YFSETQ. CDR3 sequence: CASSQGLAGTYEHYF. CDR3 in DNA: TGCGCCAGCAGCCAGGGACTAGCGGGAACCTACGAGCATTACTTC.

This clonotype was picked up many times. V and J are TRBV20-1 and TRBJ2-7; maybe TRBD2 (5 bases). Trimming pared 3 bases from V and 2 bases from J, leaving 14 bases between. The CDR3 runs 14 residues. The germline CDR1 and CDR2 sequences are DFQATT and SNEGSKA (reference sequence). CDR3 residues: CSARGRGITYEQYF. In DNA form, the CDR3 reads TGCAGTGCTAGGGGTAGAGGGATAACCTACGAGCAGTACTTC.

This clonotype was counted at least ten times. For the CDR3, the DNA is TGCAGTGCGGAGCAAGCGGGAGGGGACACAGATACGCAGTATTTT. Protein product: CSAEQAGGDTDTQYF. V and J are TRBV20-1 and TRBJ2-3, with TRBD2 identical over 10 bases. Trimming removed 6 bases from V and 2 bases from J; junction bases left unmatched: 8. Germline CDR1 reads DFQATT; CDR2 reads SNEGSKA (reference sequence). The CDR3 covers 15 residues.